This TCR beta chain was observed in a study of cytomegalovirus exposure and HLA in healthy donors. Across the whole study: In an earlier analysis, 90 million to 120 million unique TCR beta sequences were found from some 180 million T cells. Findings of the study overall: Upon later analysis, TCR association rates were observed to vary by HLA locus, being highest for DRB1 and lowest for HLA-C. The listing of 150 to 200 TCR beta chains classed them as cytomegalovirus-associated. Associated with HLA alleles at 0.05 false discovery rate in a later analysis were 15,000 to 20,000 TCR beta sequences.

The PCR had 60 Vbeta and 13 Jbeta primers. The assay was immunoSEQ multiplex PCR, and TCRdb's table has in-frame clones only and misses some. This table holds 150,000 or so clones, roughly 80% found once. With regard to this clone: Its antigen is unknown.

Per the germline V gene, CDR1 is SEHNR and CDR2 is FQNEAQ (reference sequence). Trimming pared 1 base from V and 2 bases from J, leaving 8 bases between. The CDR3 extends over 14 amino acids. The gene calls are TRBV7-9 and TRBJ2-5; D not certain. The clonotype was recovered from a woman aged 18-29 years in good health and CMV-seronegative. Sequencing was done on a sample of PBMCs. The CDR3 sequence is CASSLDTSQETQYF. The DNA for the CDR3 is TGTGCCAGCAGCTTAGATACGAGTCAAGAGACCCAGTACTTC.